Listed below are T cell receptor beta chains from one sample, sequenced in a study of T cell responses to AZD1222 COVID-19 vaccine. Sequenced by immunoSEQ multiplex PCR; TCRdb stores in-frame clones only, minus some. This table has 90,000 to 110,000 clones, more than 70% appearing once. Sequenced material: peripheral blood, taken on day 0 of AZD1222 vaccination. These receptors were collected from an adult in good health. Each CDR3 is given with its conserved first and last residue. The D gene is left open where the match is weak. Not all rows give a size; the values are once, few, many and, for expanded clones, a class.

- | TRBJ1-4 | TRBV4-1 | - | CASSQENRPATNEKLFF | TGCGCCAGCAGCCAAGAGAACAGGCCGGCAACTAATGAAAAACTGTTTTTT
- | TRBJ1-2 | TRBV3-1/TRBV3-2 | - | CASRQARAYTF | TGTGCCAGCAGACAGGCCCGCGCCTACACCTTC
TRBD1 | TRBJ1-5 | TRBV24-1 | - | CATSDSGGLGQPQHF | TGTGCCACCAGTGATTCAGGGGGTTTGGGTCAGCCCCAGCATTTT
- | TRBJ1-4 | TRBV6-5 | - | CASSPRGNEKLFF | TGTGCCAGCAGCCCCCGGGGTAATGAAAAACTGTTTTTT
TRBD1 | TRBJ1-2 | TRBV19 | - | CASSGTGRYGYTF | TGTGCCAGTAGCGGGACAGGGAGATATGGCTACACCTTC
- | TRBJ1-6 | TRBV4-2 | - | CASSQAAGDNSPLHF | TGTGCCAGCAGCCAAGCAGCGGGGGATAATTCACCCCTCCACTTT
- | TRBJ1-5 | TRBV21-1 | - | CASSDDRTPYSNQPQHF | TGTGCCAGCAGCGATGATCGGACACCCTATAGCAATCAGCCCCAGCATTTT
TRBD2 | TRBJ2-1 | TRBV5-1 | - | CASSSGLAGASEQFF | TGCGCCAGCAGCTCGGGCCTAGCGGGAGCTAGTGAGCAGTTCTTC
TRBD2 | TRBJ2-3 | TRBV7-2 | - | CASSLARGGDTQYF | TGTGCCAGCAGCTTAGCGCGCGGGGGTGATACGCAGTATTTT
TRBD1 | TRBJ2-5 | TRBV27 | once | CASSLWAGGFQETQYF | TGTGCCAGCAGTTTATGGGCAGGGGGTTTCCAAGAGACCCAGTACTTC
TRBD2 | TRBJ2-5 | TRBV5-1 | - | CASSSRGRLAGVQETQYF | TGCGCCAGCAGCTCACGGGGCCGACTAGCGGGGGTACAAGAGACCCAGTACTTC
- | TRBJ1-1 | TRBV29-1 | - | CSVAPRLNTEAFF | TGCAGCGTCGCCCCGAGACTGAACACTGAAGCTTTCTTT
TRBD1 | TRBJ1-2 | TRBV10-1 | - | CASSGYRGQGYGYTF | TGCGCCAGCAGTGGCTACAGGGGGCAAGGCTATGGCTACACCTTC
- | TRBJ2-7 | TRBV6-5 | - | CASSTTGSPLYEQYF | TGTGCCAGCAGCACCACAGGGAGCCCCCTCTACGAGCAGTACTTC
- | TRBJ1-4 | TRBV28 | - | CASGGGPATEKLFF | TGTGCCAGCGGCGGAGGGCCCGCAACTGAAAAACTGTTTTTT
- | TRBJ2-1 | TRBV11-2 | - | CASSLGGGYNEQFF | TGTGCCAGCAGCTTAGGTGGGGGATACAATGAGCAGTTCTTC
- | TRBJ1-3 | TRBV5-1 | - | CASSLTVNSGNTIYF | TGCGCCAGCAGCTTGACAGTGAACTCTGGAAACACCATATATTTT
TRBD2 | TRBJ2-7 | TRBV7-3 | - | CASSLGLAGEQYF | TGTGCCAGCAGCCTAGGACTAGCGGGAGAGCAGTACTTC
TRBD2 | TRBJ2-7 | TRBV5-1 | - | CASSLDGGLPRYEQYF | TGCGCCAGCAGCTTGGACGGGGGACTACCACGTTACGAGCAGTACTTC
- | TRBJ2-2 | TRBV10-3 | - | CALQSGGGELFF | TGTGCCCTCCAATCGGGCGGCGGGGAGCTGTTTTTT
- | TRBJ1-6 | TRBV3-1/TRBV3-2 | - | CASSQFADNSPLHF | TGTGCCAGCAGCCAATTTGCGGACAATTCACCCCTCCACTTT
TRBD1 | TRBJ2-7 | TRBV7-9 | - | CASSSGQGFYEQYF | TGTGCCAGCAGCTCCGGACAGGGCTTCTACGAGCAGTACTTC
TRBD2 | TRBJ2-3 | TRBV5-4 | - | CASSLGLAGGPADTQYF | TGTGCCAGCAGCTTGGGCCTAGCGGGGGGGCCAGCAGATACGCAGTATTTT
- | TRBJ2-1 | TRBV12-3/TRBV12-4 | - | CASRPNGANEQFF | TGTGCCAGCAGACCGAACGGGGCAAATGAGCAGTTCTTC
- | TRBJ1-5 | TRBV19 | - | CASSMGDGGNQPQHF | TGTGCCAGTAGTATGGGGGATGGGGGCAATCAGCCCCAGCATTTT
TRBD2 | TRBJ2-7 | TRBV11-3 | - | CASSRGLDYEQYF | TGTGCCAGCAGCCGGGGACTAGATTACGAGCAGTACTTC
- | TRBJ1-4 | TRBV25-1 | few | CASSGSQSTNEKLFF | TGTGCCAGCAGTGGATCTCAGTCAACTAATGAAAAACTGTTTTTT
- | TRBJ1-1 | TRBV6-2/TRBV6-3 | - | CASSWSRTGSTEAFF | TGTGCCAGCAGTTGGTCCCGGACGGGGAGTACTGAAGCTTTCTTT
- | TRBJ2-1 | TRBV11-2 | - | CASSFDGYNEQFF | TGTGCCAGCAGCTTTGACGGCTACAATGAGCAGTTCTTC
- | TRBJ2-3 | TRBV11-2 | once | CASSREWDTQYF | TGTGCCAGCAGCCGGGAATGGGATACGCAGTATTTT
- | TRBJ1-2 | TRBV30 | - | CAWMWDPDTSYGYTF | TGTGCCTGGATGTGGGACCCAGACACGAGCTATGGCTACACCTTC
TRBD1 | TRBJ1-4 | TRBV7-9 | - | CASSPRTGRGEKLFF | TGTGCCAGCAGCCCCAGGACAGGGAGAGGTGAAAAACTGTTTTTT
- | TRBJ1-3 | TRBV9 | - | CASSVGGYGGNTIYF | TGTGCCAGCAGCGTAGGAGGGTACGGTGGAAACACCATATATTTT
TRBD1 | TRBJ1-1 | TRBV19 | few | CASSPGGGMNTEAFF | TGTGCCAGTAGTCCAGGGGGCGGGATGAACACTGAAGCTTTCTTT
- | TRBJ2-6 | TRBV9 | once | CASSPSLGSGANVLTF | TGTGCCAGCAGCCCCTCCTTGGGCTCTGGGGCCAACGTCCTGACTTTC
- | TRBJ1-6 | TRBV6-2/TRBV6-3 | once | CASSYSTANSPLHF | TGTGCCAGCAGTTACTCTACAGCCAATTCACCCCTCCACTTT
- | TRBJ1-6 | TRBV3-1/TRBV3-2 | once | CASSLGGGNNSPLHF | TGTGCCAGCAGCCTCGGGGGAGGGAATAATTCACCCCTCCACTTT
- | TRBJ1-6 | TRBV28 | - | CASRVEVFNSPLHF | TGTGCCAGCAGGGTGGAGGTTTTTAATTCACCCCTCCACTTT
- | TRBJ1-3 | TRBV3-1/TRBV3-2 | - | CASSPDGRGSGNTIYF | TGTGCCAGCAGTCCTGATGGGCGGGGGAGCGGAAACACCATATATTTT
TRBD2 | TRBJ2-3 | TRBV27 | - | CASSLLAGADTQYF | TGTGCCAGCAGTTTATTAGCGGGAGCAGATACGCAGTATTTT
- | TRBJ2-3 | TRBV19 | once | CASSILATSTDTQYF | TGTGCCAGTAGTATTTTAGCGACTAGCACAGATACGCAGTATTTT
TRBD2 | TRBJ2-5 | TRBV5-4 | - | CASSTPGLGGRETQYF | TGTGCCAGCAGCACTCCGGGACTAGGGGGGCGGGAGACCCAGTACTTC
TRBD2 | TRBJ2-1 | TRBV7-9 | - | CASSRRLAGGRQGNEQFF | TGTGCCAGCAGTCGAAGACTAGCGGGAGGTCGCCAGGGGAATGAGCAGTTCTTC
- | TRBJ1-5 | TRBV27 | once | CASSLWWDQPQHF | TGTGCCAGCAGTTTATGGTGGGATCAGCCCCAGCATTTT
TRBD1 | TRBJ2-1 | TRBV5-1 | - | CASSLAGDRYNEQFF | TGCGCCAGCAGCTTGGCGGGGGACAGGTACAATGAGCAGTTCTTC
TRBD1 | TRBJ1-4 | TRBV19 | - | CASNRGRATNEKLFF | TGTGCCAGCAACAGGGGTCGTGCAACTAATGAAAAACTGTTTTTT
- | TRBJ1-2 | TRBV2 | - | CASSEYDSKAYGYTF | TGTGCCAGCAGTGAATACGACAGCAAAGCCTATGGCTACACCTTC
- | TRBJ2-7 | TRBV2 | - | CASSEALPPYEQYF | TGTGCCAGCAGTGAAGCGCTTCCCCCCTACGAGCAGTACTTC
- | TRBJ2-2 | TRBV6-5 | - | CASSYGGARVTGELFF | TGTGCCAGCAGTTACGGGGGGGCGCGGGTCACCGGGGAGCTGTTTTTT
- | TRBJ1-1 | TRBV5-1 | - | CASSRLSGNTEAFF | TGCGCCAGCAGCCGACTGAGTGGGAACACTGAAGCTTTCTTT
TRBD2 | TRBJ2-1 | TRBV28 | - | CASSLLAGSSYNEQFF | TGTGCCAGCAGCCTTCTAGCGGGGAGCTCCTACAATGAGCAGTTCTTC
- | TRBJ2-7 | TRBV6-5 | - | CATRTGYEQYF | TGTGCCACTAGAACAGGTTACGAGCAGTACTTC
- | TRBJ2-5 | TRBV4-1 | - | CASSQVETEKETQYF | TGCGCCAGCAGCCAAGTAGAAACTGAGAAAGAGACCCAGTACTTC
- | TRBJ2-1 | TRBV7-9 | - | CASSLARGDGVNEQFF | TGTGCCAGCAGCTTAGCACGAGGGGATGGGGTCAATGAGCAGTTCTTC
- | TRBJ1-1 | TRBV4-3 | - | CASSPGQNQHTEAFF | TGCGCCAGCAGCCCCGGCCAAAATCAGCACACTGAAGCTTTCTTT
- | TRBJ1-1 | TRBV6-4 | few | CASSDGAGVSRTEAFF | TGTGCCAGCAGTGACGGGGCAGGGGTGTCTAGAACTGAAGCTTTCTTT